Each of the 3 T cell receptor beta chains below was sequenced from the same sample in a study of identical twins. One entry per CDR3 protein, called by TCRdb with MiXCR from the 5' RACE reads. The sample gives a few hundred thousand distinct CDR3 sequences, 15% of which show up once; roughly 0.44% is in the top ten. The data also belong to a second study, concerning yellow fever vaccine responses in identical twins.

Sample: CD4+ T cells sorted from blood. Receptors were obtained from a woman aged 18 to 35 in good health.

This clonotype was detected a few times. Here the CDR3 reads CAIQGETNTGELFF. The CDR3 bases are TGTGCCATTCAAGGGGAAACGAACACCGGGGAGCTGTTTTTT. The gene calls are TRBV10-3 and TRBJ2-2; D is perhaps TRBD1 (5 bases). This CDR3 comprises 14 residues. Between the trimmed V and J ends, which lost 9 bases and 0 bases, there was a span of 11 bases. The germline CDR1 and CDR2 sequences are ENHRY and SYGVKD.

In its sample, this clonotype was seen many times. This chain connects TRBV10-3 to TRBJ2-1; D gene uncertain. This CDR3 spans 11 amino acids. CDR1 and CDR2 (germline): ENHRY, SYGVKD. V was clipped by 4 bases and J by 13 bases, with 11 bases between them. In DNA, the CDR3 is TGTGCCATCAGTGCTACCACGATACAGTTCTTC. Amino acid sequence: CAISATTIQFF.

This clonotype showed up just a few times. V is TRBV11-2 and J is TRBJ2-3; maybe TRBD1 (6 bases). CDR1 is SGHAT and CDR2 is FQNNGV in the germline V gene. The CDR3 is 15 residues long. V was cut by 3 bases and J by 1 base, with 11 bases left in between. The CDR3 nucleotides read TGTGCCAGCAGCTTGTCCCCAGGGGGCACAGATACGCAGTATTTT. Protein product: CASSLSPGGTDTQYF.